The clone carrying this T cell receptor beta chain was detected ten times or more. PCR was run on genomic DNA. Multiplex PCR with 30 forward and 13 reverse primers amplified the TCR beta CDR3. From the multiplex PCR reads, TCRdb called clonotypes with MiXCR, one entry per CDR3 protein. Here the sample spans about 270,000 distinct CDR3 sequences, around 47% being singletons. The source of the sample is a study of type 1 and type 2 diabetes patients. At the level of the study: Donors were type 1 diabetes, type 2 diabetes, or nondiabetic controls. T cells were magnetically sorted from PBMCs as CD4+ or CD8+ subsets.

There are 15 residues in the CDR3. Trimming left V 0 bases short and J 3 bases short, with 12 bases between. CDR1 is WSHSY, CDR2 SAAADI, per germline. Donors had no other autoimmune disease or infection in four weeks. The chain couples TRBV10-2 to TRBJ2-7; tentative D call: TRBD2 (6 bases). Input material: peripheral blood mononuclear cells (PBMCs). This TCR was recovered from a man aged 18 to 30 with type 2 diabetes. The CDR3 coding sequence is TGCGCCAGCAGTGAGTCGGAGTGGGGGGACTACGAGCAGTACTTC. It translates to CASSESEWGDYEQYF.